These T cell receptor beta chains were read from a single sample in a study of control samples from healthy donors and cancer patients. The data were produced by immunoSEQ multiplex PCR, yet TCRdb's version contains in-frame clones alone and is incomplete. The table records some 130,000 clones, about nine tenths of them present only once. The sequencing input was blood. The receptors were sampled from a man between 40 and 49 years old in good health. Each CDR3 is given with its conserved first and last residue. The D gene is left open where the match is weak. Clone size appears in some rows only: once, few, many, or a class for an expanded clone.

>NA|TRBV5-1|TRBJ2-7|NA
TGCGCCAGCAGCCTTAGCGGGACAGGGACATCCTACGAGCAGTACTTC
CASSLSGTGTSYEQYF
>NA|TRBV4-1|TRBJ1-1|NA
TGCGCCAGCAGCCCCCTGGCAGGGACAACTATCACTGAAGCTTTCTTT
CASSPLAGTTITEAFF
>TRBD1|TRBV28|TRBJ1-5|few
TGTGCCAGCAGTTCTCGGCGGACAGGGGGCGATCAGCCCCAGCATTTT
CASSSRRTGGDQPQHF
>NA|TRBV5-1|TRBJ1-1|NA
TGCGCCAGCAGCCCGAGAGGATCGGACACTGAAGCTTTCTTT
CASSPRGSDTEAFF
>TRBD1|TRBV28|TRBJ1-2|NA
TGTGCCAGCAGTTCGGGACAGGGGCATCTTTCTAATGGCTACACCTTC
CASSSGQGHLSNGYTF
>TRBD2|TRBV19|TRBJ2-3|NA
TGTGCCAGTAGTATATTCGCCCTAGCGGGGGGGGGAGATACGCAGTATTTT
CASSIFALAGGGDTQYF
>NA|TRBV2|TRBJ2-7|NA
TGTGCCAGCAGTGGAGACTTAGGACAGCCTTTTAGCGAGCAGTACTTC
CASSGDLGQPFSEQYF
>NA|TRBV28|TRBJ1-2|NA
TGTGCCAGCAGTTTAGGGCAGGGTGGCTTGACCTTC
CASSLGQGGLTF
>NA|TRBV2|TRBJ1-5|once
TGTGCCAGCAGTGCTGAAGTAAATCAGCCCCAGCATTTT
CASSAEVNQPQHF
>NA|TRBV6-5|TRBJ2-7|NA
TGTGCCAGCAGTTACTCGATTGGGAACGAGCAGTACTTC
CASSYSIGNEQYF
>NA|TRBV7-8|TRBJ2-1|NA
TGTGCCAGCAGCTCTCGGACACCCTACAATGAGCAGTTCTTC
CASSSRTPYNEQFF
>TRBD1|TRBV5-1|TRBJ2-3|NA
TGCGCCAGCAGCTCGGGACAGCCTAGCACAGATACGCAGTATTTT
CASSSGQPSTDTQYF
>NA|TRBV30|TRBJ1-6|NA
TGTGCCTGGAGTCGGAACAGTAATTCACCCCTCCACTTT
CAWSRNSNSPLHF
>NA|TRBV6-5|TRBJ1-4|NA
TGTGCCAGCAGTTACTCATGGGGGGCGGGGAGTGAAAAACTGTTTTTT
CASSYSWGAGSEKLFF
>NA|TRBV7-9|TRBJ2-7|NA
TGTGCCAGCAGCTCTTACTCTGGAGCCTACGAGCAGTACTTC
CASSSYSGAYEQYF
>NA|TRBV29-1|TRBJ1-1|once
TGCAGCGTGTCCGGGACCCCCACTGAAGCTTTCTTT
CSVSGTPTEAFF
>NA|TRBV5-1|TRBJ2-7|NA
TGCGCCAGCAGCCGGGTGGAGGGGTACTACGAGCAGTACTTC
CASSRVEGYYEQYF
>TRBD1|TRBV4-1|TRBJ2-1|NA
TGCGCCAGCAGCCAAGAGACAGGGGGCTATGGTGAGCAGTTCTTC
CASSQETGGYGEQFF
>NA|TRBV27|TRBJ2-2|NA
TGTGCCAGCAGTTTATTAGAAGGGGAACCCGGGGAGCTGTTTTTT
CASSLLEGEPGELFF
>NA|TRBV15|TRBJ1-2|NA
TGTGCCACCAGCGGCCCAAACGGACAGTATGGCTACACCTTC
CATSGPNGQYGYTF
>NA|TRBV12-3/TRBV12-4|TRBJ1-2|NA
TGTGCCAGCAGTCCCCCCTTCACCTTC
CASSPPFTF
>NA|TRBV5-6|TRBJ1-1|NA
TGTGCCAGCAGCTTGCTGGGAAGGAACACTGAAGCTTTCTTT
CASSLLGRNTEAFF
>TRBD1|TRBV18|TRBJ1-1|few
TGTGCCAGCTCACCCTTACAGGGGGACACTGAAGCTTTCTTT
CASSPLQGDTEAFF
>NA|TRBV7-6|TRBJ1-1|once
TGTGCCAGCAGCTTAGTTGGGGAGGTGAACACTGAAGCTTTCTTT
CASSLVGEVNTEAFF
>NA|TRBV5-1|TRBJ2-5|NA
TGCGCCAGCAGCCCCACCTCTCAAGAGACCCAGTACTTC
CASSPTSQETQYF
>NA|TRBV10-3|TRBJ1-3|NA
TGTGCCTCCTGGGCCGTCAGCTCTGGAAACACCATATATTTT
CASWAVSSGNTIYF
>NA|TRBV2|TRBJ1-1|NA
TGTGCCAGTAGAATCACTTGGGTAGGGGCAGCTGAAGCTTTCTTT
CASRITWVGAAEAFF
>NA|TRBV25-1|TRBJ1-6|NA
TGTGCCACCGGGGGGTCCTATAATTCACCCCTCCACTTT
CATGGSYNSPLHF
>NA|TRBV11-2|TRBJ1-4|NA
TGTGCCAGCAGCCGAGGACAGTCTTTAATTGAAAAACTGTTTTTT
CASSRGQSLIEKLFF
>TRBD2|TRBV29-1|TRBJ2-3|NA
TGCAGCACGGGGGGAGGGACGGTCACAGATACGCAGTATTTT
CSTGGGTVTDTQYF
>NA|TRBV18|TRBJ1-2|NA
TGTGCCAGCTCACCCGGGAGGGGAGGGCATGGCTACACCTTC
CASSPGRGGHGYTF
>NA|TRBV27|TRBJ2-3|NA
TGTGCCAGCAGTCCCTACACAGATACGCAGTATTTT
CASSPYTDTQYF
>NA|TRBV5-4|TRBJ1-4|few
TGTGCCAGCTCGGGGGCAACTAATGAAAAACTGTTTTTT
CASSGATNEKLFF
>NA|TRBV14|TRBJ1-6|NA
TGTGCCAGCAGCCAATTGGTATCGGGCAATTCACCCCTCCACTTT
CASSQLVSGNSPLHF
>NA|TRBV5-1|TRBJ1-2|NA
TGCGCCAGCAGGACGGGTCACTATGGCTACACCTTC
CASRTGHYGYTF
>NA|TRBV5-4|TRBJ2-1|once
TGTGCCAGCAGCTTCCCGAAACTACACACCTACAATGAGCAGTTCTTC
CASSFPKLHTYNEQFF
>NA|TRBV15|TRBJ2-7|NA
TGTGCCACCAGCAGAGATCGGGGTCGGGTCCACGAGCAGTACTTC
CATSRDRGRVHEQYF
>TRBD2|TRBV10-2|TRBJ2-1|NA
TGCGCCACGAATCAGCGGGGACTAGGATTGAATGAGCAGTTCTTC
CATNQRGLGLNEQFF
>TRBD2|TRBV28|TRBJ2-2|medium-sized
TGTGCCAGCAGTTGGCTCGAGACTAGCGGTTTTAACACCGGGGAGCTGTTTTTT
CASSWLETSGFNTGELFF
>NA|TRBV7-9|TRBJ2-6|NA
TGTGCCAGCAGCACCGGGCCCGGGGGGCGAGGTTTCTCTGGGGCCAACGTCCTGACTTTC
CASSTGPGGRGFSGANVLTF
>NA|TRBV2|TRBJ1-5|NA
TGTGCCAGCAGTAATGTGAATCAGCCCCAGCATTTT
CASSNVNQPQHF